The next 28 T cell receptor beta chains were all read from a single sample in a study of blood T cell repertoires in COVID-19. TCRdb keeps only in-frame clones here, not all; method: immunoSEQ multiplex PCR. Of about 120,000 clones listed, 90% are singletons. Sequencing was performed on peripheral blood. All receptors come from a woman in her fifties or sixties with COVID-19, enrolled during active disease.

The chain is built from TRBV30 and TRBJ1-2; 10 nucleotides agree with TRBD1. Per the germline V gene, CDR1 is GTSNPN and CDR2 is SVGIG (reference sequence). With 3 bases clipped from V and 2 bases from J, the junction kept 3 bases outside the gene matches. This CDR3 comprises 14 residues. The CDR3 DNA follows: TGTGCCTGGAGCCGGACAGGGGGGAACTATGGCTACACCTTC. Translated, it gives CAWSRTGGNYGYTF. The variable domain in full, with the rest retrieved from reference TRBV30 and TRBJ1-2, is SQTIHQWPATLVQPVGSPLSLECTVEGTSNPNLYWYRQAAGRGLQLLFYSVGIGQISSEVPQNLSASRPQDRQFILSSKKLLLSDSGFYLCAWSRTGGNYGYTFGSGTRLTVV.

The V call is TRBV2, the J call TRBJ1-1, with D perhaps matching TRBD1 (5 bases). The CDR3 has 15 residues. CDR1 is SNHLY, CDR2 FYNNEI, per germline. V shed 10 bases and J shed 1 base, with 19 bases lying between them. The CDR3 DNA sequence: TGTGCCACCGATTTAAGATCGACAGCGAACACTGAAGCTTTCTTT. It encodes CATDLRSTANTEAFF.

This chain's CDR3 is CASSLAGTGVSGANVLTF. The CDR3 bases are TGCGCCAGCAGCTTGGCCGGGACAGGGGTCTCTGGGGCCAACGTCCTGACTTTC. The chain combines TRBV5-1 with TRBJ2-6; 10 bases agree with TRBD1. Germline assignment: CDR1 SGHRS and CDR2 YFSETQ. V dropped 0 bases and J dropped 0; count of bases not matched to a gene: 3. The CDR3 runs to 18 residues.

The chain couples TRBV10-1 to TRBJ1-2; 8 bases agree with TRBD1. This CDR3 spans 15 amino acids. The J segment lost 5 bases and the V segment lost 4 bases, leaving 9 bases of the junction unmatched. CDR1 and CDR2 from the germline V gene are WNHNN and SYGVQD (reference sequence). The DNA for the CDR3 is TGCGCCAGCAGTGGGAGGACAGGGATTGAATATGGCTACACCTTC. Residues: CASSGRTGIEYGYTF.

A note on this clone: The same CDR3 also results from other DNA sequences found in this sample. The DNA for the CDR3 is TGTGCCAGCTCACCCGGTGCGGGCGAGCAGTACTTC. Translation: CASSPGAGEQYF. The chain links TRBV18 to TRBJ2-7; the D gene is possibly TRBD2 (5 bases). The CDR3 is made up of 12 amino acids. The V gene lost 3 bases and the J gene lost 6 bases, with 9 bases spanning the gap. The germline V gene has CDR1 KGHSH and CDR2 LQKENI.

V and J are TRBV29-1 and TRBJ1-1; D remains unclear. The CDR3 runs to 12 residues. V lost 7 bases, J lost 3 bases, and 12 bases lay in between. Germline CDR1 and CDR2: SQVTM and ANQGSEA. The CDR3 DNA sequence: TGCAGCGCAATTCGAGAAGACACTGAAGCTTTCTTT. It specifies CSAIREDTEAFF.

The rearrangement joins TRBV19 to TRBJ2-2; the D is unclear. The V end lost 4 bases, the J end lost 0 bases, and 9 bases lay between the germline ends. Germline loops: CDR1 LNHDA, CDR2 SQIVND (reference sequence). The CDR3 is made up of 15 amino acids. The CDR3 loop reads CASSTTYANTGELFF. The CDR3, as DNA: TGTGCCAGTAGTACAACATACGCGAACACCGGGGAGCTGTTTTTT. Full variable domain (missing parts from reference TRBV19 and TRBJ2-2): DGGITQSPKYLFRKEGQNVTLSCEQNLNHDAMYWYRQDPGQGLRLIYYSQIVNDFQKGDIAEGYSVSREKKESFPLTVTSAQKNPTAFYLCASSTTYANTGELFFGEGSRLTVL.

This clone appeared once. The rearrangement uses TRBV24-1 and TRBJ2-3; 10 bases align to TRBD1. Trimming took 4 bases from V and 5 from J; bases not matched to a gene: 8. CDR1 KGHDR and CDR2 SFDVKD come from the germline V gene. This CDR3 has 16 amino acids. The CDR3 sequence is CATSDHRQGALDTQYF. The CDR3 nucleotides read TGTGCCACCAGTGACCACAGACAGGGGGCTTTAGATACGCAGTATTTT.

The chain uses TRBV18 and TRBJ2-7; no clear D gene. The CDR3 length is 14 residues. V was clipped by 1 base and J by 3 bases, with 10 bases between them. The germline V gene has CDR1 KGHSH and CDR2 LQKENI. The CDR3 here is CASSPLGKDYEQYF. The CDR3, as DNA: TGTGCCAGCTCACCACTTGGCAAAGACTACGAGCAGTACTTC.

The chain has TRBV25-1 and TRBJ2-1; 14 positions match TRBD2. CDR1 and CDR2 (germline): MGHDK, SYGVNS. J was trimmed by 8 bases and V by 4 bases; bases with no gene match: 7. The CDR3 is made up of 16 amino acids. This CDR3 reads CASSGERTSGGYEQFF. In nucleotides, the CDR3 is TGTGCCAGCAGTGGGGAGAGGACTAGCGGGGGGTATGAGCAGTTCTTC.

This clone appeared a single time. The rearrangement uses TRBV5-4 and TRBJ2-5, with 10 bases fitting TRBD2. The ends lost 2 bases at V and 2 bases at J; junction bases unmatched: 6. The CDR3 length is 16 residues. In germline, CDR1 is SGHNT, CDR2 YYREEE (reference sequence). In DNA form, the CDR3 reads TGTGCCAGCAGCTTACTAGCGGGGACTGAACAAGAGACCCAGTACTTC. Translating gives CASSLLAGTEQETQYF.

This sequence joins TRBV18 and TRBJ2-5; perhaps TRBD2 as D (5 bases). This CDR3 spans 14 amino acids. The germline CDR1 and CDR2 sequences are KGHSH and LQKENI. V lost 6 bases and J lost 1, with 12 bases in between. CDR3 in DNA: TGTGCCAGCTCTTCGTACGGGATCCAAGAGACCCAGTACTTC. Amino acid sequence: CASSSYGIQETQYF.

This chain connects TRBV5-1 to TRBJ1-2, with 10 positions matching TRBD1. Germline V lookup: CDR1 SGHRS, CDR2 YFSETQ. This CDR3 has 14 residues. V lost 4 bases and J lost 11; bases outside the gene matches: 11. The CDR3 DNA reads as TGCGCCAGCAGCCTCACCGGGACAGGGGCTGCGTACACCTTC. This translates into CASSLTGTGAAYTF.

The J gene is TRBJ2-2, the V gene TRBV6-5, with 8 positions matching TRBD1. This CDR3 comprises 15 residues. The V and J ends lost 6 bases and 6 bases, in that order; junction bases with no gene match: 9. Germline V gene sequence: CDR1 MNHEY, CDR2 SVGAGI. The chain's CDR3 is CASSATGGRAGELFF. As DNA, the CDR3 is TGTGCCAGCAGCGCAACAGGGGGGCGGGCCGGGGAGCTGTTTTTT.

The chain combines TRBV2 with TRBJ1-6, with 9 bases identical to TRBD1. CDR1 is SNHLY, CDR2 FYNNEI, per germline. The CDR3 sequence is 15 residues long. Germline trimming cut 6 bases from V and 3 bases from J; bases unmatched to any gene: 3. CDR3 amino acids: CASRRDRVYNSPLHF. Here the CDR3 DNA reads TGTGCCAGCAGGCGGGACAGGGTCTATAATTCACCCCTCCACTTT.

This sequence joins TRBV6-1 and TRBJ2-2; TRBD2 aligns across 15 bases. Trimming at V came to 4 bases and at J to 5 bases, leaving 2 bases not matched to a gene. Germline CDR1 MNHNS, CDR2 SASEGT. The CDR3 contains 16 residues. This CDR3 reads CASSGGLAGGTGELFF. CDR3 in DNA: TGTGCCAGCAGTGGCGGACTAGCGGGGGGGACCGGGGAGCTGTTTTTT.

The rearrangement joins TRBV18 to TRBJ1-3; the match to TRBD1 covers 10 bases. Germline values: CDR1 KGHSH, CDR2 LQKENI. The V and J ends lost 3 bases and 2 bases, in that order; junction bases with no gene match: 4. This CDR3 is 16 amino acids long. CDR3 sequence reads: CASSPSGTGAGNTIYF. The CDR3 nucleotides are TGTGCCAGCTCACCCTCCGGGACAGGGGCTGGAAACACCATATATTTT.

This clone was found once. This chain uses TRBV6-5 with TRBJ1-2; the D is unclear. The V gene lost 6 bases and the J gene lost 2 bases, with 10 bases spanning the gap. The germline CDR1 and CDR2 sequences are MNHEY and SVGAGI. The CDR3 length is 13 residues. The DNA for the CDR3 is TGTGCCAGCAGGTCCCTAGAGAACTATGGCTACACCTTC. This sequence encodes CASRSLENYGYTF.

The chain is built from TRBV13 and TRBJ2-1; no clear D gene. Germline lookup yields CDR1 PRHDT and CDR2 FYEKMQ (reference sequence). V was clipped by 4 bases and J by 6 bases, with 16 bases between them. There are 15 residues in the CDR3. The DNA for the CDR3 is TGTGCCAGCAGCTCCCACCCATTATCGGGCAATGAGCAGTTCTTC. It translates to CASSSHPLSGNEQFF.

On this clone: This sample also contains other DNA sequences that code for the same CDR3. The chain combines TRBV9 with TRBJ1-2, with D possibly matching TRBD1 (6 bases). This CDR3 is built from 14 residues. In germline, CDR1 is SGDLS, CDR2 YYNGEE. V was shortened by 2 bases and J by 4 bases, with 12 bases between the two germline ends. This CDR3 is CASSVDRGGYGYTF. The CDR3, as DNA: TGTGCCAGCAGCGTGGACAGAGGAGGCTATGGCTACACCTTC.

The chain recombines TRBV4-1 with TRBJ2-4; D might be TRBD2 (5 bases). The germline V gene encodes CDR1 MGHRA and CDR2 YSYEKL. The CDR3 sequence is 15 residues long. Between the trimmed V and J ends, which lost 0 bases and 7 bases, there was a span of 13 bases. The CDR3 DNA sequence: TGCGCCAGCAGCCAAGATGAACGGACGGGGAACATTCAGTACTTC. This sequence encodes CASSQDERTGNIQYF.

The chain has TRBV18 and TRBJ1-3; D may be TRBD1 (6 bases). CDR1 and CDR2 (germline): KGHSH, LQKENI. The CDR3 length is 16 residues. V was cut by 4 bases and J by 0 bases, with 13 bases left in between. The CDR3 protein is CASSQGTILSGNTIYF. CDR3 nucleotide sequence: TGTGCCAGCTCACAGGGGACAATTCTCTCTGGAAACACCATATATTTT.

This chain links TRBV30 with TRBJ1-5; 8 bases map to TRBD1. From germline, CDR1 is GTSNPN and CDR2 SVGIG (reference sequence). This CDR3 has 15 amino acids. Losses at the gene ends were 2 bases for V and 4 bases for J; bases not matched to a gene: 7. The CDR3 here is CAWSSGQGGNQPQHF. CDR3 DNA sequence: TGTGCCTGGAGTTCCGGACAGGGCGGAAATCAGCCCCAGCATTTT.

The CDR3 loop reads CASSPPGQGAGNTIYF. DNA of the CDR3: TGTGCCAGCTCACCGCCAGGACAGGGGGCTGGAAACACCATATATTTT. The chain carries TRBV18 and TRBJ1-3, with TRBD1 matching 10 bases. J gave up 2 bases and V 3 bases, and 4 bases lay outside the gene matches. From germline, CDR1 is KGHSH and CDR2 LQKENI. CDR3 length: 16 amino acids.

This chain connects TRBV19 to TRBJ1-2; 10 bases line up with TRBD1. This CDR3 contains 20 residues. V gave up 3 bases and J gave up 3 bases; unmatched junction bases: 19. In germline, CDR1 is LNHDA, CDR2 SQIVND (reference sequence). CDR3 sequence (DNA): TGTGCCAGTAGTATCGCCCGGACAGGGGGAAAATTTTTATGGGACTATGGCTACACCTTC. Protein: CASSIARTGGKFLWDYGYTF.

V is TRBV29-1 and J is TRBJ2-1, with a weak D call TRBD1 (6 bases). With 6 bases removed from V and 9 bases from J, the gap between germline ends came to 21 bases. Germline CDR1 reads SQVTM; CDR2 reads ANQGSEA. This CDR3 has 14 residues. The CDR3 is CSVKTDRTRGEQFF. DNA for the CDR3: TGCAGCGTAAAAACGGACAGAACGAGGGGTGAGCAGTTCTTC.

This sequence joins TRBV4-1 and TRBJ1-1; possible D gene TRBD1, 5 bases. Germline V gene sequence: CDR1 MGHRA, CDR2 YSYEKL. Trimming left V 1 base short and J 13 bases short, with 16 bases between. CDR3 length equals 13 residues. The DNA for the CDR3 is TGCGCCAGCAGCCAAGGGGTAGGGGCGATAAATTTCTTT. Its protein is CASSQGVGAINFF.

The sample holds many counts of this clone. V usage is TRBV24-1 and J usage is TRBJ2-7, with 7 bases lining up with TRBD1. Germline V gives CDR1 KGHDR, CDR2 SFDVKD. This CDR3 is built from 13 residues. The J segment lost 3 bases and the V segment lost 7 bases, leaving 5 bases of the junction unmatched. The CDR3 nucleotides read TGTGCCACCAGGACAGGGCAGTTCTACGAGCAGTACTTC. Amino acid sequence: CATRTGQFYEQYF.